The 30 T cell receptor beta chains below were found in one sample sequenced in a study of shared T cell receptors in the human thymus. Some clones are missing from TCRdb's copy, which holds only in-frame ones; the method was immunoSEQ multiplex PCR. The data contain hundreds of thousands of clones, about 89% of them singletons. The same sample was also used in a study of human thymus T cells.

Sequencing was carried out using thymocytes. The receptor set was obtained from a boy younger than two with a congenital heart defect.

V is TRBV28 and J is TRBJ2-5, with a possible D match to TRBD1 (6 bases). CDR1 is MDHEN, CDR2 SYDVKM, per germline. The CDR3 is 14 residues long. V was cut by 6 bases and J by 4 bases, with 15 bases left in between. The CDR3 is CASRYTGWSETQYF. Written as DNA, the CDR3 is TGTGCCAGCAGGTATACAGGGTGGTCAGAGACCCAGTACTTC.

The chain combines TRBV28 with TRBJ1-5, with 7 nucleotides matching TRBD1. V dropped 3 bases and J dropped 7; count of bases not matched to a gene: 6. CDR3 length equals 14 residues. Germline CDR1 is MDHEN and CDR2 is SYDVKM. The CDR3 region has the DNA TGTGCCAGCAGTTTGACAGGGCGTTGGCAGCCCCAGCATTTT. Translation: CASSLTGRWQPQHF.

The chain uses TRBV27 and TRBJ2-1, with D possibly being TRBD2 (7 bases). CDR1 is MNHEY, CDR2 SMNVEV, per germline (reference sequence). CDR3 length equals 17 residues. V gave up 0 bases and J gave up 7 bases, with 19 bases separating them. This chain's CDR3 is CASSLSGGRPGGNEQFF. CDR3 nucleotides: TGTGCCAGCAGTTTATCGGGGGGGCGGCCGGGCGGAAATGAGCAGTTCTTC.

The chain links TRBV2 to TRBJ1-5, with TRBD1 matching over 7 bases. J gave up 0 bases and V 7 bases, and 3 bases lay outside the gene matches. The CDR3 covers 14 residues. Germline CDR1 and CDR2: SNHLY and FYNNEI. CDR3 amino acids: CASKRTGSNQPQHF. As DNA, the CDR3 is TGTGCCAGCAAAAGGACAGGTAGCAATCAGCCCCAGCATTTT.

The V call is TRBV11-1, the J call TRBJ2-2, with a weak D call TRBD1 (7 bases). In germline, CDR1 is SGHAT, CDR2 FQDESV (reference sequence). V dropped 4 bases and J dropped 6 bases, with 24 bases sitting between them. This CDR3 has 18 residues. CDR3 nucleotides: TGTGCCAGCAGCTACCGGGGCGGGACAGTGACGTACTCCGGGGAGCTGTTTTTT. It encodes CASSYRGGTVTYSGELFF. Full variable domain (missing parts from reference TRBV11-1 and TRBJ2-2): EAEVAQSPRYKITEKSQAVAFWCDPISGHATLYWYRQILGQGPELLVQFQDESVVDDSQLPKDRFSAERLKGVDSTLKIQPAELGDSAMYLCASSYRGGTVTYSGELFFGEGSRLTVL.

For the CDR3, the DNA is TGTGCCAGCAGCTTTCGACCGGGGGATGAAAAACTGTTTTTT. It specifies CASSFRPGDEKLFF. The gene calls are TRBV11-2 and TRBJ1-4, with D tentatively TRBD1 (5 bases). CDR3 length equals 14 residues. V was clipped by 3 bases and J by 6 bases, with 11 bases between them. In germline, CDR1 is SGHAT, CDR2 FQNNGV.

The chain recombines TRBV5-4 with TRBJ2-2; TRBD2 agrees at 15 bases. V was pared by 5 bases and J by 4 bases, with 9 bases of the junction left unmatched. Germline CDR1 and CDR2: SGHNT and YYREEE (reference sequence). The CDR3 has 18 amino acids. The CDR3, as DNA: TGTGCCAGCAGAACCGGACTAGCGGGAGGGGAAGGCACCGGGGAGCTGTTTTTT. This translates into CASRTGLAGGEGTGELFF.

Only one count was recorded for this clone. The CDR3 sequence: CASSLPGNEQYF. DNA for the CDR3: TGTGCCAGTAGTCTCCCGGGGAACGAGCAGTACTTC. The chain is built from TRBV19 and TRBJ2-7; perhaps TRBD2 as D (5 bases). Germline loops: CDR1 LNHDA, CDR2 SQIVND (reference sequence). There are 12 residues in the CDR3. The V and J ends lost 5 bases and 5 bases respectively, with 10 bases between them.

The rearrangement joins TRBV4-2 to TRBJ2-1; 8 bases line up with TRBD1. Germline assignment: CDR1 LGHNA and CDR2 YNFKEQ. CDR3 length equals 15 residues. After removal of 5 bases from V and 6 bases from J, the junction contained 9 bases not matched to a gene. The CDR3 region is CASSFPGTGGNEQFF. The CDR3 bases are TGTGCCAGCAGCTTCCCTGGGACAGGAGGCAATGAGCAGTTCTTC.

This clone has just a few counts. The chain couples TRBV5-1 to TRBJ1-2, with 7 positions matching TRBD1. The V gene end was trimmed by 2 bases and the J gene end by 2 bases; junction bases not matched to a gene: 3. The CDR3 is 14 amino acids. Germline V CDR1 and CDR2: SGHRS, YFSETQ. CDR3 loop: CASSLTGENYGYTF. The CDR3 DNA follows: TGCGCCAGCAGCTTAACAGGGGAAAACTATGGCTACACCTTC.

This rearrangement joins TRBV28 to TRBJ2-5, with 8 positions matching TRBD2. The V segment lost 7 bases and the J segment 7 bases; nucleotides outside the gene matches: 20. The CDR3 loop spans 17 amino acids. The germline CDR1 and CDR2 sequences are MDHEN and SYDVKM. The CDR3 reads CASTFQSRGGEGVTQYF. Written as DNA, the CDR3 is TGTGCCAGCACTTTCCAATCCCGGGGGGGCGAGGGGGTGACCCAGTACTTC.

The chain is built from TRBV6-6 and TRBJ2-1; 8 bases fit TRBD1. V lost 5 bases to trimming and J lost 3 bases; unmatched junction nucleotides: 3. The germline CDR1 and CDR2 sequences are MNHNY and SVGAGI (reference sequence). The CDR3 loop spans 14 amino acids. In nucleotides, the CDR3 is TGTGCCAGCAGTCCGACAGGGGACTACAATGAGCAGTTCTTC. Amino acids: CASSPTGDYNEQFF.

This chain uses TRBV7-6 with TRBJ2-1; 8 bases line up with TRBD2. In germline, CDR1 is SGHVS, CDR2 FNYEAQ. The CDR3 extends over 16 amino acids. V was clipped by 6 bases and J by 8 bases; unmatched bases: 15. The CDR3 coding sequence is TGTGCCAGCAGGGATAGCGGGACGGGGGCACAAGATGAGCAGTTCTTC. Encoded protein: CASRDSGTGAQDEQFF.

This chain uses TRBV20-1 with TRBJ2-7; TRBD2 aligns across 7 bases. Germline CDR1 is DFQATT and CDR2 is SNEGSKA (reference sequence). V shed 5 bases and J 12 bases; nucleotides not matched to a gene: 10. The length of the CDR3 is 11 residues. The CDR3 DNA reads TGCAGTGCTCCTTTGAGGGAGGGTACGTACTTC. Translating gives CSAPLREGTYF.

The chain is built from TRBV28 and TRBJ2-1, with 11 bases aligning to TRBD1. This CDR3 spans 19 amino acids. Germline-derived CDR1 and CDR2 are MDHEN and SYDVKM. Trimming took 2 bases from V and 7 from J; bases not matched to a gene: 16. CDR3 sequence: CASSLKPTPGQGAWNEQFF. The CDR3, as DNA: TGTGCCAGCAGTTTAAAACCAACCCCAGGACAGGGGGCGTGGAATGAGCAGTTCTTC.

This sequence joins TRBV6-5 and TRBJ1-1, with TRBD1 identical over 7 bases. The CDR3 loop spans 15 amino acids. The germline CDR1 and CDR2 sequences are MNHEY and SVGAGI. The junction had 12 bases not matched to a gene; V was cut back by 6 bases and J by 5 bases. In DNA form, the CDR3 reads TGTGCCAGCAGGCATGCTCGACAGGGAAAGACTGAAGCTTTCTTT. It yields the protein CASRHARQGKTEAFF.

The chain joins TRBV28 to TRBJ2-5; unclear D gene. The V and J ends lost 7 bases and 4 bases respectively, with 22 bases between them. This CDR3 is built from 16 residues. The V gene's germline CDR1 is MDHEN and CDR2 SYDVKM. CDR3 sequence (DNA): TGTGCCAGCACCCCCCTTTTAGGCGCCCCTAGAGAGACCCAGTACTTC. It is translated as CASTPLLGAPRETQYF.

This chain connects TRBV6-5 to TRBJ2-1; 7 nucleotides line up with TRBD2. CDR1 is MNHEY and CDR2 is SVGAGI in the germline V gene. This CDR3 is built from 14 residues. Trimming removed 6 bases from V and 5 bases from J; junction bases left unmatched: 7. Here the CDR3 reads CASRLAPVDNEQFF. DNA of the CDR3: TGTGCCAGCAGACTAGCGCCTGTGGACAATGAGCAGTTCTTC.

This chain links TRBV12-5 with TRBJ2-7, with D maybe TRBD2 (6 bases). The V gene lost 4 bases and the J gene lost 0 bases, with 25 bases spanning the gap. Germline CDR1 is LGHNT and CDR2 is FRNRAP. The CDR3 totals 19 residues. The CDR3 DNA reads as TGTGCTAGTGGTTCCCCTAAGGGCGCACTAGCCTCTAGCTCCTACGAGCAGTACTTC. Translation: CASGSPKGALASSSYEQYF.

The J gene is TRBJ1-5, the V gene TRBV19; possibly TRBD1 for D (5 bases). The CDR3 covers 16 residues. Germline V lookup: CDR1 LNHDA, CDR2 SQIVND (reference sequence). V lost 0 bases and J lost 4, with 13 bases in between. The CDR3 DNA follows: TGTGCCAGTAGTATAGATGTCAGGGTACGTAATCAGCCCCAGCATTTT. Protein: CASSIDVRVRNQPQHF.

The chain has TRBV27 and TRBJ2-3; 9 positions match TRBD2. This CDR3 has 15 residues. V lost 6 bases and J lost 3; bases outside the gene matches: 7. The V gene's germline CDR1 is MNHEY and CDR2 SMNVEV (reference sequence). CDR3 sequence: CASRCSGSGTDTQYF. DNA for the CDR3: TGTGCCAGCAGATGTAGCGGGAGTGGGACAGATACGCAGTATTTT.

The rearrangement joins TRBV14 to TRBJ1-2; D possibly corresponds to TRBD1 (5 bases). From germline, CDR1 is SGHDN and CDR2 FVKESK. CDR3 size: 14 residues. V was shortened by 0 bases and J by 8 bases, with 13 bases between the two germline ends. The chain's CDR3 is CASSQETQGFGYTF. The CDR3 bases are TGTGCCAGCAGCCAAGAGACCCAGGGTTTCGGCTACACCTTC.

Here the CDR3 reads CAISSGLAGGQTQYF. CDR3 coding DNA: TGTGCCATCAGCTCGGGACTAGCGGGGGGTCAGACCCAGTACTTC. The chain recombines TRBV10-3 with TRBJ2-5; 15 positions agree with TRBD2. The CDR3 totals 15 residues. Trimming took 6 bases from V and 6 from J; bases not matched to a gene: 5. The germline CDR1 and CDR2 sequences are ENHRY and SYGVKD.

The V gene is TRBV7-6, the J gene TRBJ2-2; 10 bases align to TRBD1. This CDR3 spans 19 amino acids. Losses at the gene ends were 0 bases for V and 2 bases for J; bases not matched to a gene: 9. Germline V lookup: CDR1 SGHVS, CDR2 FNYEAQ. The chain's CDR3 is CASSLAINRQGANTGELFF. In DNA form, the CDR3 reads TGTGCCAGCAGCTTAGCGATTAATCGACAGGGGGCCAACACCGGGGAGCTGTTTTTT.

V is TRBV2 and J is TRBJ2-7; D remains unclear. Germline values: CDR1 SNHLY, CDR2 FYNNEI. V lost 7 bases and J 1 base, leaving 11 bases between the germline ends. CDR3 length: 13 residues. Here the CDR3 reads CASTVLTSYEQYF. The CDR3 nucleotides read TGTGCCAGCACAGTCCTCACATCCTACGAGCAGTACTTC.

The CDR3 nucleotides read TGTGCCATCAGTGTCTACGATGCAGATACGCAGTATTTT. This translates into CAISVYDADTQYF. This chain connects TRBV10-3 to TRBJ2-3; D uncertain. CDR1 is ENHRY, CDR2 SYGVKD, per germline. The length of the CDR3 is 13 residues. V gave up 4 bases and J gave up 4 bases, with 9 bases separating them.

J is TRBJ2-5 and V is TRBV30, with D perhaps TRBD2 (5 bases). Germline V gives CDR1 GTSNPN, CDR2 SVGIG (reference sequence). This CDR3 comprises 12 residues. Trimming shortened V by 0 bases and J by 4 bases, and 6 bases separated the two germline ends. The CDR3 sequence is CAWSVGVETQYF. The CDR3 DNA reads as TGTGCCTGGAGTGTCGGGGTAGAGACCCAGTACTTC.

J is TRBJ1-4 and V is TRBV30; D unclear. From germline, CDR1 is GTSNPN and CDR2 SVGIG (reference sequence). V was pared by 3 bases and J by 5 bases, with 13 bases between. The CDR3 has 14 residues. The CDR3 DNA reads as TGTGCCTGGAGACCTGGCCGCCGAAATGAAAAACTGTTTTTT. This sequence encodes CAWRPGRRNEKLFF. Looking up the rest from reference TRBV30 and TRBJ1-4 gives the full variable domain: SQTIHQWPATLVQPVGSPLSLECTVEGTSNPNLYWYRQAAGRGLQLLFYSVGIGQISSEVPQNLSASRPQDRQFILSSKKLLLSDSGFYLCAWRPGRRNEKLFFGSGTQLSVL.

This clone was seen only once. The CDR3: CASSLGQTVEAFF. The CDR3 DNA reads TGTGCCAGCAGTTTGGGGCAGACCGTTGAAGCTTTCTTT. V and J are TRBV28 and TRBJ1-1; tentatively, D is TRBD1 (5 bases). Between the trimmed V and J ends, which lost 3 bases and 7 bases, there was a span of 12 bases. Germline CDR1 MDHEN, CDR2 SYDVKM. The CDR3 runs to 13 residues.

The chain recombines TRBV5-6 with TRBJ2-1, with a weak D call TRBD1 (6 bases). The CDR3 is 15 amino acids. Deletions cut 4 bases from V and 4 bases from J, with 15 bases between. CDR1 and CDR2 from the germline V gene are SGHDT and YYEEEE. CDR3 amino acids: CASSNRVKPYNEQFF. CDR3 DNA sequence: TGTGCCAGCAGCAACAGGGTCAAACCGTACAATGAGCAGTTCTTC.